The clone carrying this T cell receptor beta chain was seen many times. Each CDR3 protein gets one entry after TCRdb re-called the 5' RACE reads with MiXCR. The sample has roughly 32,000 distinct CDR3 sequences, 9% seen once; the top ten hold approximately 13%. The data originate from a study of early T cells in non-severe SARS-CoV-2 infection. The receptor's source is an adult who was a healthcare worker with PCR-confirmed SARS-CoV-2 infection or an uninfected control (not recorded which). Sample: whole blood.

DNA for the CDR3: TGTGCCAGCAGCTCCGATGGGGGATCTGGCTATGGCTACACCTTC. Its translation is CASSSDGGSGYGYTF. The V and J genes are TRBV6-5 and TRBJ1-2; TRBD1 is a possible D gene (5 bases). The CDR3 extends over 15 amino acids. CDR1 MNHEY and CDR2 SVGAGI come from the germline V gene. Trimming took off 6 bases at V and 4 bases at J, with 18 bases between the two ends.